The present entry profiles one T cell receptor (beta chain) with its context. No cognate antigen has been identified for it. It has no much larger one-base neighbor in the sample; base qualities were not kept. The entry originates in a study of CD8+ T cells in alopecia areata (dated by TCRdb to 2017 to 2018). Notes on the research overall: The study used high-throughput TCRbeta sequencing to examine T cell clonal expansion in alopecia areata, in both the C3H/HeJ mouse model and human patients. TCRbeta CDR3 regions were amplified by immunoSEQ multiplex PCR using 35 Vbeta forward and 13 Jbeta reverse primers. RNA was extracted with the PAXgene miRNA kit for fixed scalp, the miRNeasy kit for PBMCs, and the RNeasy kit for mouse skin. Scalp clonality was compared across normal scalp (n=4), patchy alopecia areata scalp (n=8), and alopecia totalis/universalis scalp (n=8). On the human side, TCRbeta sequencing was run on scalp tissue and on sorted CD4+ and CD8+ peripheral blood T cells from healthy controls and from alopecia areata patients with either patchy or totalis/universalis disease.

What the research found in general, with its limitations: Compared with normal scalp, lesional scalp, particularly in alopecia totalis/universalis, had higher clonality and more expanded CD8+ clones, which suggests antigenic drive. TCR sequences shared between patients were less clear than in mice, possibly partly because of HLA diversity in the patient population. Scalp TCR repertoire analysis is complicated because resident alphabeta T cells in normal human skin are also sequenced, whereas mouse skin is dominated by gammadelta T cells.

From alopecia areata patients, peripheral blood was collected along with lesional scalp punch biopsies. PBMCs were separated by density centrifugation and stained for CD3, CD4 and CD8, after which CD4+ and CD8+ T cells were sorted on a FACSAria. Untreated alopecia areata patients were recruited as part of a multicenter biomarker study. In five patients from the biomarker study, the blood CD8+ T cells went through an additional sort into NKG2D-low and NKG2D-high fractions. The library was built by means of the immunoSEQ multiplex PCR assay. To provide template for TCR sequencing, every sample had RNA extracted and reverse transcribed into cDNA. SuperScript III was used for first-strand cDNA synthesis, primed with a 2:1 mix of oligo-dT and random hexamers. A synthetic immune receptor repertoire was used to assess amplification bias, and residual bias was removed computationally. The original pipeline was this. After raw reads were preprocessed to remove errors, the CDR3 was defined following IMGT conventions as running from the conserved cysteine to phenylalanine. Clonality was computed as 1 minus the Shannon entropy, with the entropy normalized by log2 of the number of productive unique TCRs. Scalp TCRbeta sequences were cross-referenced with sorted blood CD4 and CD8 repertoires so that the CD4 or CD8 identity of scalp clones could be inferred. TCRdb limited this immuneACCESS table to in-frame rearrangements with V and J called. A share of clones is missing; checked studies link under half to unresolved V genes, and the rest is unexplained. That table is the source of V, J and clone size, and D and trimming were worked out from the DNA. Within this sample are approximately 120,000 clones, with around 48% of them counted one time only. Over 9.5% of the sample comes from the top ten.

V is cut back by 4 bases and J by 2 bases, with 8 bases in the junction unmatched. Including the terminal cysteine and phenylalanine, the CDR3 comprises 14 residues. Left in the record is the CDR3 DNA by itself, 42 bases read in frame from the first base. Looking up the germline V gene yields CDR1 SQVTM and CDR2 ANQGSEA. Sequencing was carried out using NKG2D-low CD8+ T cells sorted from blood. Sample cell subset or site, as interpreted from the label and publication: sorted CD8+ NKG2D-low blood T cells. This clonotype was obtained from a human donor with alopecia areata. The V gene is TRBV29-1 and the J gene is TRBJ2-7, with 7 bases aligning to TRBD2. The DNA reads TGCAGCGTTGCCGAGACTGCGGGAGCCTACGAGCAGTACTTC. Its product reads: CSVAETAGAYEQYF.